The 24 T cell receptor beta chains below were found in one sample sequenced in a study of control samples from healthy donors and cancer patients. Generated by immunoSEQ multiplex PCR, the TCRdb table keeps only in-frame clones and is missing some. The repertoire holds 150,000 or so clones, with 90% to 95% as singletons. The sequencing input was blood. Every receptor here comes from a woman in her thirties or forties in good health.

This chain links TRBV7-2 with TRBJ2-3, with D unresolved. Germline V CDR1 and CDR2: SGHTA, FQGNSA. V shed 3 bases and J shed 5 bases, with 3 bases lying between them. This CDR3 is built from 11 residues. For the CDR3, the DNA is TGTGCCAGCAGCTTGAAAGATACGCAGTATTTT. This gives the protein CASSLKDTQYF.

The gene calls are TRBV12-5 and TRBJ1-1; D is uncertain. Per germline, CDR1 LGHNT and CDR2 FRNRAP. Trimming shortened V by 1 base and J by 0 bases, and 9 bases separated the two germline ends. This CDR3 spans 15 amino acids. In DNA form, the CDR3 reads TGTGCTAGTGGTTTGGAGACCGGGATGAACACTGAAGCTTTCTTT. It specifies CASGLETGMNTEAFF.

With respect to this clone: Sequence at one end of the junction differs from germline and may be a read error. The chain couples TRBV18 to TRBJ1-5, with D maybe TRBD1 (6 bases). The germline CDR1 and CDR2 sequences are KGHSH and LQKENI. The CDR3 is 15 amino acids. The CDR3 DNA reads as TGTACCAGCTCACCACAGGGTACTAGCAATCAGCCCCAGCATTTT. It specifies CTSSPQGTSNQPQHF.

J is TRBJ2-5 and V is TRBV6-2 or TRBV6-3, with TRBD2 matching over 8 bases. This CDR3 contains 15 residues. CDR1 and CDR2 (germline): MNHEY, SVGEGT. With V trimmed by 4 bases and J by 4 bases, 8 bases remained unmatched. The CDR3 reads CASSWSGREGETQYF. CDR3 bases: TGTGCCAGCAGTTGGTCCGGGAGGGAAGGAGAGACCCAGTACTTC.

The chain links TRBV4-2 to TRBJ1-1; tentatively, D is TRBD1 (6 bases). Per the germline V gene, CDR1 is LGHNA and CDR2 is YNFKEQ. The CDR3 is made up of 15 amino acids. Trimming took 2 bases from V and 1 from J, leaving 11 bases between them. The CDR3 spells CASSQQQGGNTEAFF. CDR3 bases: TGTGCCAGCAGCCAACAACAGGGAGGGAACACTGAAGCTTTCTTT.

This clone was detected once. The chain joins TRBV9 to TRBJ1-2; 7 bases line up with TRBD1. Germline CDR1 reads SGDLS; CDR2 reads YYNGEE. The CDR3 spans 13 residues. Germline trimming cut 3 bases from V and 5 bases from J; bases unmatched to any gene: 4. The CDR3, as DNA: TGTGCCAGCAGCGCCCCAGGGGGGTATGGCTACACCTTC. Translating it yields CASSAPGGYGYTF.

V is TRBV29-1 and J is TRBJ2-1; D possibly corresponds to TRBD2 (7 bases). Looked up from germline, CDR1 is SQVTM and CDR2 is ANQGSEA. Trimming removed 1 base from V and 6 bases from J, with 19 bases in between. This CDR3 has 16 residues. CDR3 loop: CSVEAVWGGHVNEQFF. The CDR3 coding sequence is TGCAGCGTTGAAGCGGTGTGGGGGGGGCACGTCAATGAGCAGTTCTTC.

The CDR3 sequence: CASRSRTGGLNEKLFF. The CDR3 coding sequence is TGTGCCAGCAGATCCAGGACAGGGGGTTTGAATGAAAAACTGTTTTTT. The V gene is TRBV3-1 (or the pseudogene TRBV3-2), the J gene TRBJ1-4, with 10 bases that match TRBD1. J was trimmed by 5 bases and V by 6 bases; bases with no gene match: 9. This CDR3 comprises 16 residues. Germline-derived CDR1 and CDR2 are LGHDT and YNNKEL (reference sequence).

The chain links TRBV4-1 to TRBJ2-3; D could derive from TRBD1 or TRBD2 (5 bases each). Trimming pared 0 bases from V and 2 bases from J, leaving 15 bases between. There are 17 residues in the CDR3. Germline values: CDR1 MGHRA, CDR2 YSYEKL. The CDR3: CASSQDNSRGPTDTQYF. The DNA of the CDR3 is TGCGCCAGCAGCCAAGATAACAGTCGGGGACCCACAGATACGCAGTATTTT.

The chain recombines TRBV30 with TRBJ2-2; D uncertain. Germline-derived CDR1 and CDR2 are GTSNPN and SVGIG (reference sequence). The V gene lost 0 bases and the J gene lost 1 base, with 3 bases spanning the gap. The CDR3 spans 13 residues. The CDR3 spells CAWSVENTGELFF. The DNA of the CDR3 is TGTGCCTGGAGTGTTGAGAACACCGGGGAGCTGTTTTTT.

The chain joins TRBV6-5 to TRBJ1-3; D is unresolved. The length of the CDR3 is 13 residues. V lost 6 bases, J lost 3 bases, and 9 bases lay in between. Per the germline V gene, CDR1 is MNHEY and CDR2 is SVGAGI. DNA for the CDR3: TGTGCCAGCAGCCCCCACAATGGAAACACCATATATTTT. Residues: CASSPHNGNTIYF.

This chain links TRBV5-4 with TRBJ1-1, with D unresolved. Looked up from germline, CDR1 is SGHNT and CDR2 is YYREEE (reference sequence). This CDR3 contains 14 residues. V dropped 3 bases and J dropped 3 bases, with 12 bases sitting between them. The CDR3 spells CASSSTLSDTEAFF. DNA for the CDR3: TGTGCCAGCAGCTCGACCCTTTCCGACACTGAAGCTTTCTTT.

A few counts support this clone. The V gene is TRBV7-2, the J gene TRBJ1-6; D gene ambiguous. The CDR3 covers 14 residues. The germline V and J ends were trimmed by 4 bases and 7 bases, with 11 bases remaining between them. CDR1 and CDR2 from the germline V gene are SGHTA and FQGNSA. The CDR3 DNA is TGTGCCAGCAGCTCCGGGAATATCAATTCACCCCTCCACTTT. Translated, it gives CASSSGNINSPLHF.

The gene calls are TRBV19 and TRBJ1-1; unclear D gene. The CDR3 runs 13 residues. Germline CDR1 reads LNHDA; CDR2 reads SQIVND (reference sequence). V was trimmed by 7 bases and J by 2 bases, leaving 11 bases between them. DNA of the CDR3: TGTGCCAGTACCCAGGACTTTAACACTGAAGCTTTCTTT. Translating gives CASTQDFNTEAFF. The full variable domain, rest sourced from reference TRBV19 and TRBJ1-1, is DGGITQSPKYLFRKEGQNVTLSCEQNLNHDAMYWYRQDPGQGLRLIYYSQIVNDFQKGDIAEGYSVSREKKESFPLTVTSAQKNPTAFYLCASTQDFNTEAFFGQGTRLTVV.

This rearrangement joins TRBV14 to TRBJ2-1; 8 bases fit TRBD1. The CDR3 runs 14 residues. Germline values: CDR1 SGHDN, CDR2 FVKESK. The V gene end was trimmed by 2 bases and the J gene end by 7 bases; junction bases not matched to a gene: 4. CDR3 DNA sequence: TGTGCCAGCAGCCAATTGCAGGGGGCTAATGAGCAGTTCTTC. It specifies CASSQLQGANEQFF.

The chain joins TRBV7-2 to TRBJ2-7; 7 bases fit TRBD1. Per germline, CDR1 SGHTA and CDR2 FQGNSA. The CDR3 has 14 residues. V lost 5 bases to trimming and J lost 4 bases; unmatched junction nucleotides: 8. The CDR3 protein is CASSRRQGIYEQYF. The CDR3, as DNA: TGTGCCAGCAGCCGTCGACAGGGAATATACGAGCAGTACTTC. Complete variable domain (other parts from reference TRBV7-2 and TRBJ2-7): GAGVSQSPSNKVTEKGKDVELRCDPISGHTALYWYRQSLGQGLEFLIYFQGNSAPDKSGLPSDRFSAERTGGSVSTLTIQRTQQEDSAVYLCASSRRQGIYEQYFGPGTRLTVT.

The chain has TRBV12-5 and TRBJ2-6, with D unclear. Trimming took 1 base from V and 1 from J, leaving 8 bases between them. This CDR3 has 16 residues. In germline, CDR1 is LGHNT, CDR2 FRNRAP. The DNA of the CDR3 is TGTGCTAGTGGTTTGGATACGGTATCTGGGGCCAACGTCCTGACTTTC. This codes for CASGLDTVSGANVLTF.

This rearrangement joins TRBV12-3 or TRBV12-4 to TRBJ1-2; D call uncertain. The CDR3 sequence is 13 residues long. V was trimmed by 3 bases and J by 6 bases, leaving 11 bases between them. CDR3 residues: CASSFRSRDGYTF. The CDR3, as DNA: TGTGCCAGCAGTTTTAGGAGTCGGGATGGCTACACCTTC.

The gene calls are TRBV11-3 and TRBJ1-1; D is undetermined. The germline V and J ends were trimmed by 0 bases and 0 bases, with 5 bases remaining between them. Germline-derived CDR1 and CDR2 are SGHNT and YENEEA. CDR3 length: 14 amino acids. CDR3 protein: CASSLDPMNTEAFF. CDR3 DNA: TGTGCCAGCAGCTTAGATCCGATGAACACTGAAGCTTTCTTT.

The V and J genes are TRBV4-3 and TRBJ1-1; weak D call: TRBD1 (5 bases). The germline V gene encodes CDR1 LGHNA and CDR2 YSLEER. V was cut by 4 bases and J by 0 bases, with 18 bases left in between. This CDR3 spans 17 amino acids. CDR3 bases: TGCGCCAGCAGCCGAGATCCGGGACGCCCTCTGAACACTGAAGCTTTCTTT. Translating it yields CASSRDPGRPLNTEAFF.

V gene TRBV15 combines with J gene TRBJ2-7; TRBD2 matches 10 bases. Trimming at V came to 11 bases and at J to 0 bases, leaving 4 bases not matched to a gene. CDR1 is LNHNV and CDR2 is YYDKDF in the germline V gene (reference sequence). The CDR3 has 13 amino acids. CDR3 nucleotides: TGTGCCTCAGGACTAGCGGACTCCTACGAGCAGTACTTC. Amino acid sequence: CASGLADSYEQYF.

The V call is TRBV27, the J call TRBJ2-3, with 11 bases matching TRBD2. The CDR3 covers 14 residues. V shed 6 bases, J shed 2 bases, and the junction held 1 base outside the gene matches. Germline lookup yields CDR1 MNHEY and CDR2 SMNVEV (reference sequence). Written as DNA, the CDR3 is TGTGCCAGCAGACTAGCGGGGGTCACAGATACGCAGTATTTT. This gives the protein CASRLAGVTDTQYF.

The V gene is TRBV15, the J gene TRBJ2-7; D might be TRBD2 (5 bases). Germline CDR1 and CDR2: LNHNV and YYDKDF (reference sequence). The V end lost 6 bases, the J end lost 2 bases, and 11 bases lay between the germline ends. The CDR3 extends over 13 amino acids. The CDR3 region has the DNA TGTGCCACCAGGCGGGTCGATGCCTACGAGCAGTACTTC. Amino acid sequence: CATRRVDAYEQYF. Combining the CDR3 with reference TRBV15 and TRBJ2-7 gives the whole variable domain DAMVIQNPRYQVTQFGKPVTLSCSQTLNHNVMYWYQQKSSQAPKLLFHYYDKDFNNEADTPDNFQSRRPNTSFCFLDIRSPGLGDTAMYLCATRRVDAYEQYFGPGTRLTVT.

This clone was seen a single time. The chain links TRBV19 to TRBJ1-1, with D perhaps TRBD1 (5 bases). The CDR3 sequence is 12 residues long. V shed 11 bases and J shed 1 base, with 11 bases lying between them. The germline CDR1 and CDR2 sequences are LNHDA and SQIVND (reference sequence). Written as DNA, the CDR3 is TGTGCCGCGGGACGTTCGAACACTGAAGCTTTCTTT. Translated, it gives CAAGRSNTEAFF.